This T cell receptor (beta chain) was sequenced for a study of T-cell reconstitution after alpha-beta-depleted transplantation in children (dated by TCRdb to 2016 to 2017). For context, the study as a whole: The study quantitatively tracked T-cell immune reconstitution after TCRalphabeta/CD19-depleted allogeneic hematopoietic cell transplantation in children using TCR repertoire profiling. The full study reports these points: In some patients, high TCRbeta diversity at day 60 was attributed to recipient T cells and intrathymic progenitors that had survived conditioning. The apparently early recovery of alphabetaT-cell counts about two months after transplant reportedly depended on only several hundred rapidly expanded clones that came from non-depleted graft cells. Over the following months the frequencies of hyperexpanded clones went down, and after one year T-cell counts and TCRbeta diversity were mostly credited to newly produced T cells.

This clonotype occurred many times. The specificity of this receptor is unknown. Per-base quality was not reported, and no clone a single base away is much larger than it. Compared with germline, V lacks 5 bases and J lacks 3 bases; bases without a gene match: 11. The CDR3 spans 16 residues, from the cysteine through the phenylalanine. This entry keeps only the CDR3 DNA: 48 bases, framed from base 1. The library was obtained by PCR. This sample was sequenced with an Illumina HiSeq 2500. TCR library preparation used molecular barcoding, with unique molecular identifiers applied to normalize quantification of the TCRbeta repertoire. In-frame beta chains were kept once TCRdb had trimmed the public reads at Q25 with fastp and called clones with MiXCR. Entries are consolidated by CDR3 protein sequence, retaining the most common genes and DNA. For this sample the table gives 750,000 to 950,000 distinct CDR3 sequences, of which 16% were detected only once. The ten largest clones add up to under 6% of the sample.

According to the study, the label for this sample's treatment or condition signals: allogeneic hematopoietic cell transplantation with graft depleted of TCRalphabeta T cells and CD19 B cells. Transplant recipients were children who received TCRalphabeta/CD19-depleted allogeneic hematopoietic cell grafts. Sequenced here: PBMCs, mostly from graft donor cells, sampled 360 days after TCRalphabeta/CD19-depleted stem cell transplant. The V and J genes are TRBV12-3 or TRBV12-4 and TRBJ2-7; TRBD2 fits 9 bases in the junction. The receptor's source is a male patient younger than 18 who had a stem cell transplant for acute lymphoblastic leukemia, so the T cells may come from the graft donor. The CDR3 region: CASSSVTSGLNYEQYF. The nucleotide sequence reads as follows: TGTGCCAGCAGTAGTGTGACTAGCGGACTTAACTACGAGCAGTACTTC.